These 28 T cell receptor beta chains share one sample of origin, sequenced in a study of blood T cell repertoires in COVID-19. Repertoires were generated with immunoSEQ multiplex PCR, while TCRdb's copy carries only in-frame clones and drops some. The sample yields nearly 350,000 clones, about nine tenths seen once. Sequenced material: peripheral blood. Receptors originate from a woman in her forties or fifties with COVID-19, enrolled during active disease.

This clone was detected only once. The CDR3 coding sequence is TGTGCCAGCCCAAAAGCGGTCACAATAAACCTCAATGAGCAGTTCTTC. Protein product: CASPKAVTINLNEQFF. The chain combines TRBV28 with TRBJ2-1, with a possible D match to TRBD2 (5 bases). The V end lost 8 bases, the J end lost 6 bases, and 23 bases lay between the germline ends. This CDR3 is built from 16 residues. CDR1 and CDR2 (germline): MDHEN, SYDVKM.

The chain links TRBV30 to TRBJ1-2; D not certain. V gave up 2 bases and J gave up 5 bases, with 18 bases separating them. Germline lookup yields CDR1 GTSNPN and CDR2 SVGIG (reference sequence). The CDR3 spans 15 residues. In DNA, the CDR3 is TGTGCCTGGAGTTCGAGTCCCAGTCGGGGTTATGGCTACACCTTC. This codes for CAWSSSPSRGYGYTF.

The chain is built from TRBV7-7 and TRBJ2-1; 9 nucleotides align to TRBD2. The CDR3 totals 17 residues. The V gene end was trimmed by 0 bases and the J gene end by 9 bases; junction bases not matched to a gene: 12. Germline loops: CDR1 SSHAT, CDR2 FNYEAQ (reference sequence). This CDR3 reads CASSLAELVAGAREQFF. DNA of the CDR3: TGTGCCAGCAGCTTAGCCGAGCTCGTAGCGGGAGCGCGTGAGCAGTTCTTC.

V gene TRBV15 combines with J gene TRBJ2-7, with 11 nucleotides matching TRBD2. V shed 4 bases, J shed 3 bases, and the junction held 5 bases outside the gene matches. Germline lookup yields CDR1 LNHNV and CDR2 YYDKDF (reference sequence). The CDR3 consists of 15 residues. This CDR3 reads CATSKTSGRFYEQYF. CDR3 DNA sequence: TGTGCCACCAGCAAAACTAGCGGGAGATTCTACGAGCAGTACTTC.

A note on this clone: The same CDR3 arises from other DNA sequences in this sample as well. The J gene is TRBJ2-1, the V gene TRBV6-5, with a weak D call TRBD1 (6 bases). The CDR3 is 14 residues long. The V gene lost 6 bases and the J gene lost 0 bases, with 9 bases spanning the gap. Germline V lookup: CDR1 MNHEY, CDR2 SVGAGI. The CDR3 nucleotides read TGTGCCAGCAGGACAGGCAGCTCCTACAATGAGCAGTTCTTC. Translating gives CASRTGSSYNEQFF.

The J gene is TRBJ1-4, the V gene TRBV19; D is ambiguous. The germline V gene has CDR1 LNHDA and CDR2 SQIVND (reference sequence). The CDR3 runs to 13 residues. V lost 3 bases and J lost 7, with 9 bases in between. The CDR3 DNA is TGTGCCAGTAGTATTGGGAGGGCTGAAAAACTGTTTTTT. It is translated as CASSIGRAEKLFF.

The V call is TRBV7-2, the J call TRBJ2-2, with 10 nucleotides matching TRBD2. The CDR3 contains 17 residues. Germline CDR1 is SGHTA and CDR2 is FQGNSA. V gave up 3 bases and J gave up 5 bases; unmatched junction bases: 9. CDR3 sequence reads: CASSLQAGGFGTGELFF. Here the CDR3 DNA reads TGTGCCAGCAGCTTGCAAGCGGGAGGGTTCGGAACCGGGGAGCTGTTTTTT.

This sequence joins TRBV5-8 and TRBJ2-1, with D tentatively TRBD1 (5 bases). In germline, CDR1 is SGHTS, CDR2 YDEGEE. This CDR3 spans 15 amino acids. V was trimmed by 0 bases and J by 5 bases, leaving 12 bases between them. CDR3 nucleotide sequence: TGTGCCAGCAGCTTGGGGGTAGGGGTAGACAATGAGCAGTTCTTC. Translating it yields CASSLGVGVDNEQFF. Full variable domain (remainder filled in from reference TRBV5-8 and TRBJ2-1): EAGVTQSPTHLIKTRGQQATLRCSPISGHTSVYWYQQALGLGLQFLLWYDEGEERNRGNFPPRFSGRQFPNYSSELNVNALELEDSALYLCASSLGVGVDNEQFFGPGTRLTVL.

This clone was recorded a few times. The rearrangement uses TRBV24-1 and TRBJ2-2; possibly TRBD1 for D (5 bases). Germline V gene sequence: CDR1 KGHDR, CDR2 SFDVKD. V was shortened by 5 bases and J by 8 bases, with 8 bases between the two germline ends. This CDR3 has 12 amino acids. Here the CDR3 reads CATSGGNGELFF. DNA for the CDR3: TGTGCCACCAGTGGGGGCAATGGGGAGCTGTTTTTT.

The V gene is TRBV9, the J gene TRBJ2-3; the D is unclear. Per the germline V gene, CDR1 is SGDLS and CDR2 is YYNGEE. The CDR3 is made up of 13 amino acids. V lost 1 base and J lost 4, with 7 bases in between. CDR3 amino acids: CASSVFSPDTQYF. The DNA for the CDR3 is TGTGCCAGCAGCGTATTTAGCCCAGATACGCAGTATTTT.

Concerning this clone: This same CDR3 is encoded by further DNA sequences in the sample. J is TRBJ2-2 and V is TRBV19; 8 positions agree with TRBD1. CDR3 length: 13 residues. The ends lost 8 bases at V and 5 bases at J; junction bases unmatched: 4. Germline V gene sequence: CDR1 LNHDA, CDR2 SQIVND (reference sequence). The DNA of the CDR3 is TGTGCCAGTTCCGACAGGGGAACCGGGGAGCTGTTTTTT. The encoded protein is CASSDRGTGELFF.

This sequence joins TRBV9 and TRBJ2-1; 10 positions agree with TRBD2. The germline CDR1 and CDR2 sequences are SGDLS and YYNGEE. The CDR3 consists of 16 residues. Unmatched junction bases numbered 10, after V lost 2 bases and J lost 8 bases. Here the CDR3 reads CASSVSGRAVGYEQFF. The CDR3 DNA reads as TGTGCCAGCAGCGTCAGCGGGAGGGCCGTAGGCTATGAGCAGTTCTTC. The full variable domain, with the rest looked up from reference TRBV9 and TRBJ2-1, is DSGVTQTPKHLITATGQRVTLRCSPRSGDLSVYWYQQSLDQGLQFLIQYYNGEERAKGNILERFSAQQFPDLHSELNLSSLELGDSALYFCASSVSGRAVGYEQFFGPGTRLTVL.

This sequence joins TRBV7-9 and TRBJ1-5; TRBD1 aligns across 11 bases. This CDR3 region has 18 residues. Germline V gene sequence: CDR1 SEHNR, CDR2 FQNEAQ (reference sequence). Trimming cost V 3 bases and J 6 bases; bases outside gene matches: 13. The DNA for the CDR3 is TGTGCCAGCAGCTTCACAGGACAGGGGGCTCGCAGGGGTCAGCCCCAGCATTTT. It codes for CASSFTGQGARRGQPQHF.

The V call is TRBV6-5, the J call TRBJ1-6, with 7 bases that match TRBD1. Germline CDR1 reads MNHEY; CDR2 reads SVGAGI. The ends lost 6 bases at V and 7 bases at J; junction bases unmatched: 6. This CDR3 spans 14 amino acids. CDR3 loop: CASSSQGYNSPLHF. The CDR3, as DNA: TGTGCCAGCAGCTCACAGGGGTACAATTCACCCCTCCACTTT.

The chain couples TRBV7-3 to TRBJ1-2; D perhaps matches TRBD1 (5 bases). The CDR3 runs 15 residues. Germline V gene lookup returns CDR1 SGHTA and CDR2 FQGTGA. The ends were cut back, 1 base at V and 2 bases at J, with 11 bases in the middle. The CDR3 region is CASSLKAGQNYGYTF. Here the CDR3 DNA reads TGTGCCAGCAGCTTAAAGGCAGGACAAAACTATGGCTACACCTTC.

This chain links TRBV6-5 with TRBJ2-3; possible D gene TRBD1, 5 bases. From germline, CDR1 is MNHEY and CDR2 SVGAGI. Trimming left V 6 bases short and J 2 bases short, with 15 bases between. The CDR3 consists of 15 residues. The CDR3 loop reads CASSTSRANTDTQYF. DNA for the CDR3: TGTGCCAGCAGCACCTCCAGGGCGAACACAGATACGCAGTATTTT.

The gene calls are TRBV5-8 and TRBJ1-2; 7 bases are shared with TRBD1. The CDR3 length is 14 residues. With V trimmed by 4 bases and J by 7 bases, 10 bases remained unmatched. CDR1 is SGHTS, CDR2 YDEGEE, per germline. CDR3: CASSPRRGLSGYTF. CDR3 nucleotide sequence: TGTGCCAGCAGCCCTAGGAGGGGGCTATCTGGCTACACCTTC.

V is TRBV12-3 or TRBV12-4 and J is TRBJ2-1; D possibly corresponds to TRBD1 (6 bases). The CDR3 contains 13 residues. Trimming stripped 6 bases from V and 1 base from J, with 7 bases between. CDR3 sequence (DNA): TGTGCCAGCAGGCAGGGGTCCTACAATGAGCAGTTCTTC. As protein: CASRQGSYNEQFF.

This clone was recorded only once. The genes are TRBV4-1 and TRBJ2-5; the D is unclear. V shed 0 bases and J shed 8 bases, with 13 bases lying between them. Per the germline V gene, CDR1 is MGHRA and CDR2 is YSYEKL. The CDR3 runs to 14 residues. CDR3 in DNA: TGCGCCAGCAGCCAAGACAGTCACCAAGTTACCCAGTACTTC. This gives the protein CASSQDSHQVTQYF.

Concerning this clone: At the DNA level, this CDR3 is encoded by other sequences in the same sample as well. This chain uses TRBV18 with TRBJ1-4, with 7 bases identical to TRBD1. The germline V gene has CDR1 KGHSH and CDR2 LQKENI. The CDR3 contains 14 residues. Trimming cost V 1 base and J 7 bases; bases outside gene matches: 3. CDR3: CASSPLQGGEKLFF. The CDR3 region has the DNA TGTGCCAGCTCACCACTGCAGGGGGGTGAAAAACTGTTTTTT.

The J gene is TRBJ1-2, the V gene TRBV14, with D possibly matching TRBD1 (5 bases). Per germline, CDR1 SGHDN and CDR2 FVKESK. Trimming removed 0 bases from V and 14 bases from J, with 16 bases in between. The CDR3 has 13 residues. In DNA form, the CDR3 reads TGTGCCAGCAGCCAAGATGCCGCAGGGATGGGAACCTTC. It is translated as CASSQDAAGMGTF.

V is TRBV12-3 or TRBV12-4 and J is TRBJ2-7; possibly TRBD2 for D (5 bases). The CDR3 is 12 residues long. Trimming removed 7 bases at V and 0 bases at J, with 7 bases between. CDR3 sequence (DNA): TGTGCCAGCAACCGGGACTCCTACGAGCAGTACTTC. It is translated as CASNRDSYEQYF.

The count of this clone is one. The chain has TRBV18 and TRBJ1-5; D may be TRBD1 (5 bases). The V gene's germline CDR1 is KGHSH and CDR2 LQKENI. This CDR3 has 15 amino acids. V gave up 1 base and J gave up 1 base, with 8 bases separating them. As DNA, the CDR3 is TGTGCCAGCTCACCACAGACAGCGAGCAATCAGCCCCAGCATTTT. Translation gives CASSPQTASNQPQHF.

The chain combines TRBV7-2 with TRBJ2-2; 14 bases map to TRBD2. The CDR3 sequence is 19 residues long. J was trimmed by 2 bases and V by 5 bases; bases with no gene match: 10. Per germline, CDR1 SGHTA and CDR2 FQGNSA. CDR3 residues: CASSKPGTSGRANTGELFF. Here the CDR3 DNA reads TGTGCCAGCAGCAAACCCGGGACTAGCGGGAGAGCAAACACCGGGGAGCTGTTTTTT. The full variable domain, with the rest looked up from reference TRBV7-2 and TRBJ2-2, is GAGVSQSPSNKVTEKGKDVELRCDPISGHTALYWYRQSLGQGLEFLIYFQGNSAPDKSGLPSDRFSAERTGGSVSTLTIQRTQQEDSAVYLCASSKPGTSGRANTGELFFGEGSRLTVL.

This chain joins TRBV5-1 and TRBJ2-1; 8 positions match TRBD2. V gave up 3 bases and J gave up 7 bases; unmatched junction bases: 9. Per germline, CDR1 SGHRS and CDR2 YFSETQ. The CDR3 runs 15 residues. CDR3 in DNA: TGCGCCAGCAGCTCGCGGGAGGCTATCGCGAATGAGCAGTTCTTC. This gives the protein CASSSREAIANEQFF.

This clone was seen a single time. V usage is TRBV18 and J usage is TRBJ1-2, with 8 bases identical to TRBD1. Germline loops: CDR1 KGHSH, CDR2 LQKENI. This CDR3 has 15 residues. Trimming removed 6 bases from V and 0 bases from J; junction bases left unmatched: 6. CDR3 sequence (DNA): TGTGCCAGCTCTCAGGGGGCGGATTCTAACTATGGCTACACCTTC. It encodes CASSQGADSNYGYTF.

The chain employs TRBV6-5 and TRBJ2-6, with a weak D call TRBD1 (6 bases). Trimming took off 10 bases at V and 3 bases at J, with 10 bases between the two ends. The V gene's germline CDR1 is MNHEY and CDR2 SVGAGI. The CDR3 extends over 13 amino acids. CDR3 protein: CATQTGGANVLTF. In nucleotides, the CDR3 is TGTGCCACCCAGACAGGTGGGGCCAACGTCCTGACTTTC.

The chain links TRBV6-5 to TRBJ1-1, with D uncertain. With 10 bases removed from V and 4 bases from J, the gap between germline ends came to 10 bases. The germline V gene has CDR1 MNHEY and CDR2 SVGAGI. This CDR3 comprises 11 residues. The CDR3 reads CATRAGTEAFF. CDR3 DNA sequence: TGTGCCACCCGGGCGGGCACTGAAGCTTTCTTT.